Shown below are 27 T cell receptor beta chains from a single sample sequenced in a study of a mutant IDH1 vaccine in newly diagnosed glioma. This sample's time point: week 35, safety follow-up. In the vaccine, a single dose held 300 ug of the mutant IDH1 20-mer peptide, along with topical imiquimod. Their antigens remain unidentified. Clones were sequenced by immunoSEQ multiplex PCR, and TCRdb holds only the in-frame ones, with some missing. The sample shows 70,000 or so clones, 70% to 90% of them seen only once. The sequencing here drew on PBMCs, taken from a glioma patient whose treatment included an IDH1 peptide vaccine. The origin of the receptors is a man under 40 with glioma.

The chain has TRBV29-1 and TRBJ1-1; tentatively, D is TRBD1 (5 bases). The V end was cut by 7 bases, the J end by 4 bases, with 13 bases between. The CDR3 is 12 amino acids. Per the germline V gene, CDR1 is SQVTM and CDR2 is ANQGSEA. The CDR3 protein is CSAGRQITEAFF. DNA of the CDR3: TGCAGCGCTGGGCGACAGATCACTGAAGCTTTCTTT.

The chain couples TRBV28 to TRBJ2-2; 7 bases line up with TRBD2. Trimming took 3 bases from V and 1 from J; bases not matched to a gene: 2. This CDR3 is 15 amino acids long. Germline V lookup: CDR1 MDHEN, CDR2 SYDVKM. CDR3 DNA: TGTGCCAGCAGTTTGCTAGCGGAGAACACCGGGGAGCTGTTTTTT. It yields the protein CASSLLAENTGELFF.

This clone came up a few times. This sequence joins TRBV27 and TRBJ1-1; TRBD1 agrees at 7 bases. Trimming cost V 5 bases and J 0 bases; bases outside gene matches: 3. This CDR3 is 14 amino acids long. Per germline, CDR1 MNHEY and CDR2 SMNVEV (reference sequence). The CDR3 sequence is CASSGTVMNTEAFF. CDR3 in DNA: TGTGCCAGCAGTGGGACAGTCATGAACACTGAAGCTTTCTTT.

This chain links TRBV28 with TRBJ1-1; no definite D call. Between the trimmed V and J ends, which lost 1 base and 5 bases, there was a span of 17 bases. This CDR3 has 16 amino acids. Germline lookup yields CDR1 MDHEN and CDR2 SYDVKM. The CDR3 reads CASSLSRLGVSTEAFF. The CDR3 DNA follows: TGTGCCAGCAGTTTATCCAGGCTTGGCGTGAGTACTGAAGCTTTCTTT.

V gene TRBV5-5 combines with J gene TRBJ2-2; 9 nucleotides line up with TRBD1. This CDR3 has 16 residues. The germline V gene encodes CDR1 SGHKS and CDR2 YYEKEE (reference sequence). The ends lost 5 bases at V and 4 bases at J; junction bases unmatched: 9. CDR3 sequence: CASRAGQGMGTGELFF. The CDR3 DNA is TGTGCCAGCAGAGCCGGACAGGGGATGGGCACCGGGGAGCTGTTTTTT.

The chain joins TRBV18 to TRBJ1-4, with D uncertain. Germline values: CDR1 KGHSH, CDR2 LQKENI. The CDR3 has 13 amino acids. V was trimmed by 5 bases and J by 8 bases, leaving 12 bases between them. The CDR3 DNA reads as TGTGCCAGCTCAAGGTCCGGTGGAGAAAAACTGTTTTTT. It yields the protein CASSRSGGEKLFF. Looking up the rest from reference TRBV18 and TRBJ1-4 gives the full variable domain: NAGVMQNPRHLVRRRGQEARLRCSPMKGHSHVYWYRQLPEEGLKFMVYLQKENIIDESGMPKERFSAEFPKEGPSILRIQQVVRGDSAAYFCASSRSGGEKLFFGSGTQLSVL.

The chain carries TRBV7-6 and TRBJ2-2, with D perhaps matching TRBD2 (5 bases). The CDR3 totals 17 residues. The V gene lost 5 bases and the J gene lost 4 bases, with 20 bases spanning the gap. The germline gives CDR1 SGHVS, CDR2 FNYEAQ. The CDR3, as DNA: TGTGCCAGCAGCCAACGTATAGCGAGGGCCGGCACCGGGGAGCTGTTTTTT. This gives the protein CASSQRIARAGTGELFF.

The V gene is TRBV18, the J gene TRBJ1-1, with 8 positions matching TRBD1. The J segment lost 5 bases and the V segment lost 0 bases, leaving 2 bases of the junction unmatched. Germline CDR1 is KGHSH and CDR2 is LQKENI. The CDR3 consists of 14 residues. The CDR3 DNA follows: TGTGCCAGCTCACCACCCAGGGGGCGAACTGAAGCTTTCTTT. It is translated as CASSPPRGRTEAFF.

The chain joins TRBV7-9 to TRBJ2-7, with a tentative D call TRBD2 (7 bases). Germline V gene data show CDR1 as SEHNR and CDR2 as FQNEAQ (reference sequence). This CDR3 is built from 17 residues. Trimming removed 5 bases at V and 6 bases at J, with 26 bases between. Written as DNA, the CDR3 is TGTGCCAGCAGCCCCGGCCCGGGGGGAGGGGGAATGAGCGAGCAGTACTTC. Protein: CASSPGPGGGGMSEQYF.

This clone turned up a few times. The CDR3, as DNA: TGTGCCAGCAGTTACCTGCCAGGGGGAAAAGAGACCCAGTACTTC. It encodes CASSYLPGGKETQYF. The genes are TRBV6-5 and TRBJ2-5; 7 positions agree with TRBD1. Trimming cost V 2 bases and J 3 bases; bases outside gene matches: 6. Germline V gives CDR1 MNHEY, CDR2 SVGAGI. CDR3 length equals 15 residues.

The chain links TRBV7-8 to TRBJ2-1, with D possibly matching TRBD2 (5 bases). The CDR3 covers 13 residues. The germline V gene has CDR1 SGHVS and CDR2 FQNEAQ. The V end lost 3 bases, the J end lost 7 bases, and 10 bases lay between the germline ends. In DNA form, the CDR3 reads TGTGCCAGCAGCTTTTCAACGGGGAATGAGCAGTTCTTC. Protein sequence: CASSFSTGNEQFF.

This clone was counted only a few times. CDR3 DNA sequence: TGTGCCAGCAGCGCGAGCGTCGTCCCGGGGGTGGGCACAGATACGCAGTATTTT. It yields the protein CASSASVVPGVGTDTQYF. This chain links TRBV9 with TRBJ2-3, with D possibly matching TRBD2 (6 bases). Germline V gene data show CDR1 as SGDLS and CDR2 as YYNGEE. CDR3 length: 18 amino acids. V lost 3 bases, J lost 1 base, and 21 bases lay in between.

The chain joins TRBV7-6 to TRBJ2-5; D call uncertain. This CDR3 is built from 14 residues. Trimming removed 1 base at V and 0 bases at J, with 6 bases between. CDR1 and CDR2 from the germline V gene are SGHVS and FNYEAQ. The CDR3 is CASSLGWNQETQYF. The CDR3 DNA sequence: TGTGCCAGCAGCTTAGGTTGGAACCAAGAGACCCAGTACTTC.

This clone was detected only a few times. This chain uses TRBV2 with TRBJ1-1, with D unresolved. This CDR3 region has 12 residues. Germline-derived CDR1 and CDR2 are SNHLY and FYNNEI. Trimming left V 7 bases short and J 1 base short, with 7 bases between. CDR3 nucleotide sequence: TGTGCCAGCAAGCGGGAGAACACTGAAGCTTTCTTT. It is translated as CASKRENTEAFF.

This chain connects TRBV13 to TRBJ1-1; 7 bases agree with TRBD1. Per the germline V gene, CDR1 is PRHDT and CDR2 is FYEKMQ (reference sequence). The CDR3 has 18 amino acids. V was clipped by 0 bases and J by 4 bases; unmatched bases: 14. The DNA for the CDR3 is TGTGCCAGCAGCTTAGGCACGGTCGGGGCAACAGGGGTCACTGAAGCTTTCTTT. Protein product: CASSLGTVGATGVTEAFF.

This chain joins TRBV30 and TRBJ1-2; 9 bases map to TRBD1. CDR3 length equals 14 residues. The V gene's germline CDR1 is GTSNPN and CDR2 SVGIG (reference sequence). V lost 5 bases, J lost 8 bases, and 12 bases stayed unmatched. The CDR3 is CAWVINRGREGYTF. CDR3 nucleotide sequence: TGTGCCTGGGTAATTAACAGGGGGCGCGAAGGCTACACCTTC.

V and J are TRBV28 and TRBJ2-3; 9 nucleotides align to TRBD2. The ends lost 9 bases at V and 0 bases at J; junction bases unmatched: 16. The germline V gene encodes CDR1 MDHEN and CDR2 SYDVKM. The CDR3 is 18 residues long. DNA of the CDR3: TGTGCCAGTTTTGGGGTAGCGGGGGCCGCTTCTAGCACAGATACGCAGTATTTT. It yields the protein CASFGVAGAASSTDTQYF.

V gene TRBV5-1 combines with J gene TRBJ2-5; no clear D. The length of the CDR3 is 13 residues. The ends were cut back, 0 bases at V and 6 bases at J, with 9 bases in the middle. The V gene's germline CDR1 is SGHRS and CDR2 YFSETQ. The CDR3 DNA reads TGCGCCAGCAGCTTGGGGGGATATCAGACCCAGTACTTC. It codes for CASSLGGYQTQYF. Full variable domain (remainder filled in from reference TRBV5-1 and TRBJ2-5): KAGVTQTPRYLIKTRGQQVTLSCSPISGHRSVSWYQQTPGQGLQFLFEYFSETQRNKGNFPGRFSGRQFSNSRSEMNVSTLELGDSALYLCASSLGGYQTQYFGPGTRLLVL.

This CDR3 reads CASRMRRADSNQPQHF. For the CDR3, the DNA is TGTGCCAGCAGGATGAGACGGGCCGATAGCAATCAGCCCCAGCATTTT. The V and J genes are TRBV2 and TRBJ1-5; no definite D call. The germline V gene encodes CDR1 SNHLY and CDR2 FYNNEI. CDR3 size: 16 residues. The V end was cut by 6 bases, the J end by 0 bases, with 15 bases between.

The V and J genes are TRBV25-1 and TRBJ1-1; D is ambiguous. From germline, CDR1 is MGHDK and CDR2 SYGVNS. Deletions cut 5 bases from V and 7 bases from J, with 11 bases between. CDR3 length: 12 amino acids. CDR3 sequence: CASSNSRREAFF. The CDR3 nucleotides read TGTGCCAGCAGTAACTCCCGGCGTGAAGCTTTCTTT.

This chain links TRBV20-1 with TRBJ1-2, with no clear D. Germline V lookup: CDR1 DFQATT, CDR2 SNEGSKA (reference sequence). The CDR3 spans 11 residues. The CDR3 DNA reads TGCAGCCCGGGGATCGTCGATGGCTACACCTTC. Protein product: CSPGIVDGYTF.

This chain connects TRBV29-1 to TRBJ1-2, with D perhaps TRBD1 (6 bases). Trimming removed 5 bases at V and 5 bases at J, with 21 bases between. The CDR3 spans 15 residues. From germline, CDR1 is SQVTM and CDR2 ANQGSEA. The CDR3 here is CSVPHSGARLYGYTF. CDR3 nucleotides: TGCAGCGTTCCCCACTCAGGGGCGCGGCTTTATGGCTACACCTTC.

The genes are TRBV5-8 and TRBJ1-1; D gene unclear. Trimming took 2 bases from V and 5 from J, leaving 10 bases between them. CDR3 length equals 13 residues. From germline, CDR1 is SGHTS and CDR2 YDEGEE. The CDR3 loop is CASSFERGTEAFF. CDR3 nucleotide sequence: TGTGCCAGCAGCTTTGAGAGAGGGACTGAAGCTTTCTTT.

This chain connects TRBV2 to TRBJ2-3; 8 nucleotides line up with TRBD2. Trimming at V came to 7 bases and at J to 2 bases, leaving 11 bases not matched to a gene. Germline assignment: CDR1 SNHLY and CDR2 FYNNEI. The CDR3 is 16 residues long. CDR3 bases: TGTGCCAGCACGGGGGCAAGCGGGGGCCTCACAGATACGCAGTATTTT. Translated, it gives CASTGASGGLTDTQYF.

The chain combines TRBV29-1 with TRBJ1-1; D is unresolved. This CDR3 comprises 10 residues. The V end was cut by 3 bases, the J end by 11 bases, with 10 bases between. Germline V gives CDR1 SQVTM, CDR2 ANQGSEA. The CDR3 coding sequence is TGCAGCGTTGAGCGGCAGTTGGCTTTCTTT. Translated: CSVERQLAFF.

This clone was detected once. This chain uses TRBV7-9 with TRBJ2-3; D gene uncertain. The V end lost 1 base, the J end lost 9 bases, and 11 bases lay between the germline ends. Germline assignment: CDR1 SEHNR and CDR2 FQNEAQ (reference sequence). The CDR3 covers 13 residues. This CDR3 reads CASSLGAWETQYF. The DNA for the CDR3 is TGTGCCAGCAGCTTAGGAGCTTGGGAAACGCAGTATTTT.

The chain carries TRBV10-3 and TRBJ1-1; 9 positions match TRBD1. Germline trimming cut 3 bases from V and 6 bases from J; bases unmatched to any gene: 8. Germline V gives CDR1 ENHRY, CDR2 SYGVKD. This CDR3 has 15 residues. This CDR3 reads CAISENGQGWSEAFF. The CDR3 coding sequence is TGTGCCATCAGTGAAAATGGACAGGGGTGGTCTGAAGCTTTCTTT.